These T cell receptor beta chains were read from a single sample in a study of T cell responses to AZD1222 COVID-19 vaccine. TCRdb's table, derived via immunoSEQ multiplex PCR, lists solely in-frame clones and lacks some. The sample records approximately 170,000 clones, 85% to 95% being singletons. The sequences come from peripheral blood, collected on day 0 of AZD1222 vaccination. These receptors came from an adult in good health. Both conserved end residues are part of each CDR3. A D gene is named only where the DNA matches it firmly. Not all rows give a size; the values are once, few, many and, for expanded clones, a class.

j_call,clone_size,v_call,d_call,cdr3_aa,cdr3_nt
TRBJ2-7,-,TRBV11-2,TRBD2,CASSLRERGSSYEQYF,TGTGCCAGCAGCTTAAGAGAGCGGGGGAGCTCCTACGAGCAGTACTTC
TRBJ2-3,-,TRBV5-1,TRBD1,CASSLGQGYMDTQYF,TGCGCCAGCAGCTTGGGACAGGGGTATATGGATACGCAGTATTTT
TRBJ2-2,-,TRBV5-1,TRBD1,CASSSLSGQGITGELFF,TGCGCCAGCAGCTCCTTATCGGGACAGGGGATCACCGGGGAGCTGTTTTTT
TRBJ2-2,once,TRBV5-4,TRBD2,CASSLGLAGGGTGELFF,TGTGCCAGCAGCTTGGGACTAGCGGGAGGGGGCACCGGGGAGCTGTTTTTT
TRBJ2-7,-,TRBV24-1,-,CATESGDHYEQYF,TGTGCCACCGAGTCTGGAGACCACTACGAGCAGTACTTC
TRBJ1-6,many,TRBV3-1/TRBV3-2,-,CASSPDGKNSPLHF,TGTGCCAGCAGTCCCGACGGCAAGAATTCACCCCTCCACTTT
TRBJ1-1,-,TRBV12-5,TRBD1,CASAPTGVTEAFF,TGTGCTAGTGCCCCGACAGGGGTCACTGAAGCTTTCTTT
TRBJ1-2,-,TRBV24-1,TRBD1,CATSGDRGNYFGGYTF,TGTGCCACCAGTGGGGACAGGGGAAATTATTTCGGTGGCTACACCTTC
TRBJ2-7,-,TRBV6-6,-,CASSYSGTVYEQYF,TGTGCCAGCAGTTACAGCGGGACAGTCTACGAGCAGTACTTC
TRBJ2-7,-,TRBV6-5,TRBD2,CASRSGSRAYEQYF,TGTGCCAGCAGGAGCGGGAGTAGGGCCTACGAGCAGTACTTC
TRBJ2-7,-,TRBV5-1,-,CASSLISDYSYEQYF,TGCGCCAGCAGCTTGATCTCGGACTACTCCTACGAGCAGTACTTC
TRBJ1-1,-,TRBV7-2,TRBD1,CASSSGQGRGTEAFF,TGTGCCAGCAGCTCTGGACAGGGAAGAGGCACTGAAGCTTTCTTT
TRBJ1-1,-,TRBV7-2,-,CASSLANGVNTEAFF,TGTGCCAGCAGCTTAGCGAATGGAGTGAACACTGAAGCTTTCTTT
TRBJ1-3,-,TRBV5-1,-,CASSFGVQGSSGNTIYF,TGCGCCAGCAGCTTCGGCGTACAGGGCAGCTCTGGAAACACCATATATTTT
TRBJ2-7,-,TRBV7-2,-,CASSPRASSYEQYF,TGTGCCAGCAGCCCAAGGGCGAGCTCCTACGAGCAGTACTTC
TRBJ1-1,-,TRBV24-1,-,CATSDFGNTEAFF,TGTGCCACCAGTGATTTCGGAAACACTGAAGCTTTCTTT
TRBJ2-3,once,TRBV15,TRBD2,CATSRDKGLAGTDTQYF,TGTGCCACCAGCAGAGATAAGGGACTAGCGGGGACAGATACGCAGTATTTT
TRBJ1-1,few,TRBV3-1/TRBV3-2,-,CASSQESVEGDTEAFF,TGTGCCAGCAGCCAAGAGTCGGTTGAGGGGGACACTGAAGCTTTCTTT